A single sample is the source of the 8 T cell receptor beta chains below, sequenced in a study of T-cell reconstitution after alpha-beta-depleted transplantation in children. Unique molecular identifiers were incorporated into the prepared TCRbeta library. Using its own MiXCR run on the PCR reads, TCRdb lists one record per CDR3 protein. The sample contains nearly 550,000 distinct CDR3 sequences, 15% to 20% of which appear only once. The source material was PBMCs from the stem cell graft donor, sampled from the stem cell graft. The source of these receptors is a human donor who donated a stem cell graft to a child with acute lymphoblastic leukemia.

This clonotype was counted a single time. This may come from a read error, since a much larger clone is one base off. The chain couples TRBV7-2 to TRBJ2-7, with D possibly TRBD2 on 5 matching bases. The CDR3 has 13 amino acids. Germline CDR1 and CDR2: SGHTA and FQGNSA. The V and J ends lost 5 bases and 0 bases respectively, with 8 bases between them. CDR3 sequence reads: CASSTGNSYEQYF. The CDR3 DNA reads as TGTGCCAGCAGCACCGGGAACTCCTACGAGCAGTACTTC.

This clonotype has just a few counts. The chain employs TRBV4-1 and TRBJ2-3, with TRBD2 matching over 8 bases. This CDR3 has 16 residues. J gave up 3 bases and V 3 bases, and 8 bases lay outside the gene matches. Looked up from germline, CDR1 is MGHRA and CDR2 is YSYEKL. CDR3 region: CASSHPLAGRTDTQYF. The CDR3 DNA reads TGCGCCAGCAGCCACCCTCTAGCGGGCCGAACAGATACGCAGTATTTT.

The J gene is TRBJ1-5, the V gene TRBV20-1; D might be TRBD1 (5 bases). This CDR3 spans 14 amino acids. Germline CDR1 is DFQATT and CDR2 is SNEGSKA (reference sequence). V was trimmed by 2 bases and J by 2 bases, leaving 10 bases between them. DNA of the CDR3: TGCAGTGCTAGACCCAGGGAAGGCAATCAGCCCCAGCATTTT. It codes for CSARPREGNQPQHF.

V is TRBV29-1 and J is TRBJ2-1; D remains ambiguous. The length of the CDR3 is 11 residues. CDR1 and CDR2 from the germline V gene are SQVTM and ANQGSEA. Trimming pared 7 bases from V and 7 bases from J, leaving 11 bases between. The CDR3 region is CSAHPANEQFF. CDR3 nucleotide sequence: TGCAGCGCCCACCCGGCGAATGAGCAGTTCTTC.

The chain joins TRBV29-1 to TRBJ2-5; D is tentatively TRBD1 or TRBD2 (5 bases each). Per germline, CDR1 SQVTM and CDR2 ANQGSEA. Trimming removed 4 bases from V and 7 bases from J, with 13 bases in between. The CDR3 is 12 residues long. The CDR3: CSVGDAGGTQYF. CDR3 nucleotide sequence: TGCAGCGTTGGGGACGCCGGAGGGACCCAGTACTTC.

The chain couples TRBV11-2 to TRBJ1-5; possibly TRBD1 for D (5 bases). Looked up from germline, CDR1 is SGHAT and CDR2 is FQNNGV. V was clipped by 4 bases and J by 5 bases, with 15 bases between them. The CDR3 consists of 15 residues. CDR3 coding DNA: TGTGCCAGCAGCTATGGACGGACAAAGGATCAGCCCCAGCATTTT. Translation gives CASSYGRTKDQPQHF.

The J gene is TRBJ2-7, the V gene TRBV12-3 or TRBV12-4; 7 positions match TRBD2. V was pared by 0 bases and J by 3 bases, with 5 bases of the junction left unmatched. There are 15 residues in the CDR3. The CDR3 coding sequence is TGTGCCAGCAGTTTAGCGGGGGGAGGGCACTACGAGCAGTACTTC. Residues: CASSLAGGGHYEQYF.

The genes are TRBV13 and TRBJ1-1, with 7 bases aligning to TRBD1. The germline gives CDR1 PRHDT, CDR2 FYEKMQ (reference sequence). The CDR3 extends over 17 amino acids. The ends lost 4 bases at V and 6 bases at J; junction bases unmatched: 17. The CDR3 DNA reads TGTGCCAGCAGCTCGGACAGTCTGCAGGGGGTGGGCGCTGAAGCTTTCTTT. It translates to CASSSDSLQGVGAEAFF.